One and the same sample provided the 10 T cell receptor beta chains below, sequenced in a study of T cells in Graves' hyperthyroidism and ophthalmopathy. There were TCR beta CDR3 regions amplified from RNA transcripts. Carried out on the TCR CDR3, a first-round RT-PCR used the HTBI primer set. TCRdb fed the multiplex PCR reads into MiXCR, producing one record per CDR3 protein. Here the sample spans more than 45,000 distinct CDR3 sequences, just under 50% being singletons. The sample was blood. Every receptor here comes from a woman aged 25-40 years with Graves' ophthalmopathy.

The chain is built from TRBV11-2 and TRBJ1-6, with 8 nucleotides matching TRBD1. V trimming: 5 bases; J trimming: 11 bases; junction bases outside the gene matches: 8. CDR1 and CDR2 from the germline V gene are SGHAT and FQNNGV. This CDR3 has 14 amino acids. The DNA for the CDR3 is TGTGCCAGCAGCATCGGACAGGGTGATCCACCCCTCCACTTT. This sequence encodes CASSIGQGDPPLHF.

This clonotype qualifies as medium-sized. CDR3 sequence: CALHEGADTQYF. CDR3 nucleotide sequence: TGTGCCCTCCACGAAGGGGCAGATACGCAGTATTTT. The chain uses TRBV10-3 and TRBJ2-3; D possibly corresponds to TRBD1 (5 bases). Germline lookup yields CDR1 ENHRY and CDR2 SYGVKD. Trimming took 11 bases from V and 4 from J, leaving 13 bases between them. The CDR3 covers 12 residues.

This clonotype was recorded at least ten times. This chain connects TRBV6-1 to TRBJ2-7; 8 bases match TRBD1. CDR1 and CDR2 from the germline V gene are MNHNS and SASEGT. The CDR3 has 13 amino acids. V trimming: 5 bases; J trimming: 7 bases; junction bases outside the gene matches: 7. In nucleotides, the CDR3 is TGTGCCAGCAGTAGAGGACAGGGTCAAGAGCAGTACTTC. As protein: CASSRGQGQEQYF.

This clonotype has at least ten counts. The CDR3 DNA reads as TGTGCCACCAGTGACCGCATTGGGTCTGGGGCCAACGTCCTGACTTTC. It yields the protein CATSDRIGSGANVLTF. The genes are TRBV24-1 and TRBJ2-6, with no clear D. The CDR3 loop spans 16 amino acids. Germline V gene lookup returns CDR1 KGHDR and CDR2 SFDVKD. Trimming pared 4 bases from V and 1 base from J, leaving 10 bases between.

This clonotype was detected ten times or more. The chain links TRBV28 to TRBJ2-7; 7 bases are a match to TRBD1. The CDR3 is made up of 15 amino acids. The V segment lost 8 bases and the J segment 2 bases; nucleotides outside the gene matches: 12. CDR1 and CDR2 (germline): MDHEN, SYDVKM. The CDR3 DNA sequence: TGTGCCAGCTCGGCAAGACAGGGAAGCCCCTACGAGCAGTACTTC. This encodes CASSARQGSPYEQYF.

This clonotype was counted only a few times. CDR3 nucleotide sequence: TGCAGTGCTAGACGGGAAGGGATCACAGATACGCAGTTCTTC. The encoded protein is CSARREGITDTQFF. V gene TRBV20-1 combines with J gene TRBJ2-1; D is perhaps TRBD2 (5 bases). CDR1 and CDR2 from the germline V gene are DFQATT and SNEGSKA (reference sequence). The CDR3 covers 14 residues. V was shortened by 2 bases and J by 12 bases, with 20 bases between the two germline ends.

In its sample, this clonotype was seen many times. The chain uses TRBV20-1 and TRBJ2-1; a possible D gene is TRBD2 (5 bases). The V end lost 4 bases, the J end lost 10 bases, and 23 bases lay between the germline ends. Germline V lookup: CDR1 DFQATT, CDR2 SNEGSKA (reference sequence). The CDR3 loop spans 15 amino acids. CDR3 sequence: CSAKGRASRVAEQFF. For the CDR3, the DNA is TGCAGTGCTAAGGGTAGGGCTAGCCGTGTAGCGGAGCAGTTCTTC.

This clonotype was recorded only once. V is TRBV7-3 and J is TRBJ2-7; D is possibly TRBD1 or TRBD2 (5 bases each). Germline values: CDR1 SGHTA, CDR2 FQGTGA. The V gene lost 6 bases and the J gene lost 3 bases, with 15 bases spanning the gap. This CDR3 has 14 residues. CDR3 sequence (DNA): TGTGCCAGCAGTCAGCCGGGACCTAACTACGAGCAGTACTTC. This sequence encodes CASSQPGPNYEQYF.

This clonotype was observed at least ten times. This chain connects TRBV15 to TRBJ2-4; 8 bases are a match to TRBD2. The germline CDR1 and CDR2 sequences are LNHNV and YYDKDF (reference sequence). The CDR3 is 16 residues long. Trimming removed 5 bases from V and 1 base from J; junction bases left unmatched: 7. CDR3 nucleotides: TGTGCCACCAGCGGCGCTCGGGGGGGGGCCAAAAACATTCAGTACTTC. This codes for CATSGARGGAKNIQYF.

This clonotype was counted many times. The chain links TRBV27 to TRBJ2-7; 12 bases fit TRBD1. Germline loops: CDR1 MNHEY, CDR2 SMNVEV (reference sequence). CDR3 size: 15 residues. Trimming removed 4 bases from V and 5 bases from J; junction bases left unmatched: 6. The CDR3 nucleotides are TGTGCCAGCAGTTCAGGGACAGGGGGCAGGAACGAGCAGTACTTC. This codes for CASSSGTGGRNEQYF.